What follows is one T cell receptor (beta chain) and its context. Its antigen is unknown. The study reverse transcribed the entire isolated RNA, so it sequenced expressed TCRB transcripts. This table comes from immunoSEQ multiplex PCR, and its TCRdb copy is limited to in-frame clones, with some not included. The table records 300,000 to 350,000 clones, roughly 15% of them present only once. This record comes from a study of beta chain features in type 1 diabetes. Study observations and caveats: Junctions at VDJ sites from type 1 diabetes patients had fewer insertions and more deletions. All four CD4+ subsets from Type 1 diabetes patients carried moderately but significantly shorter TCRB CDR3s.

Losses at the gene ends were 2 bases for V and 6 bases for J; bases not matched to a gene: 12. CDR1 and CDR2 from the germline V gene are PRHDT and FYEKMQ (reference sequence). The CDR3 totals 16 residues. CD45RO/CCR7/CD25/CD127/CD95/CD27 sorting isolated CD4+ naive, central memory, regulatory and stem cell-like memory cells. The purity of all sorted populations exceeded 95%. The chain joins TRBV13 to TRBJ1-1; 7 bases fit TRBD1. Sequenced input: central memory CD4+ T cells from blood. This clonotype was sampled from a man aged 25-45 years in good health. CDR3 bases: TGTGCCAGCAGCTTAAAATTGGGGACAGCCACCGCTGAAGCTTTCTTT. Residues: CASSLKLGTATAEAFF.